This TCR beta chain was captured in a study of cytomegalovirus exposure and HLA in healthy donors. A note on this clone: The antigen remains unidentified.

Study observations and caveats: Rare TCR sequences predominated, though certain public TCRs were found in many donors.

Germline-derived CDR1 and CDR2 are LNHDA and SQIVND (reference sequence). Trimming took off 5 bases at V and 1 base at J, with 13 bases between the two ends. The CDR3 contains 15 residues. The PCR used 60 Vbeta and 13 Jbeta primers. Data came from immunoSEQ multiplex PCR; TCRdb stores just in-frame clones and leaves some out. The sample lists around 130,000 clones, roughly four fifths seen once, with approximately 1.7% in the top ten. This chain uses TRBV19 with TRBJ2-3; D perhaps matches TRBD2 (6 bases). The origin of this receptor is a woman between 45 and 60 years old in good health and CMV-seronegative. What was sequenced was PBMCs. CDR3: CASSLRRVGTDTQYF. The CDR3 DNA reads as TGTGCCAGTAGTCTTCGGAGGGTGGGCACAGATACGCAGTATTTT.